This T cell receptor beta chain is from a study of blood T cell repertoires in COVID-19. This CDR3 is 16 amino acids long. This clone appeared a few times. The repertoire was sequenced with immunoSEQ multiplex PCR; TCRdb's copy has only in-frame clones and lacks some. Counted here are about 24,000 clones, approximately 78% occurring once; the ten biggest clones make up 7% to 10%. Material for sequencing was peripheral blood. This receptor was identified in a human donor in a cohort sampled during active COVID-19. This chain links TRBV12-1 with TRBJ2-1; the listed D gene, TRBD2, was not tested against the DNA. TRBV12-1 is termed a pseudogene. The CDR3 region is CASSSWTSGRADEQFF. DNA for the CDR3: TGTGCCAGCAGCTCTTGGACTAGCGGGAGGGCCGATGAGCAGTTCTTC.